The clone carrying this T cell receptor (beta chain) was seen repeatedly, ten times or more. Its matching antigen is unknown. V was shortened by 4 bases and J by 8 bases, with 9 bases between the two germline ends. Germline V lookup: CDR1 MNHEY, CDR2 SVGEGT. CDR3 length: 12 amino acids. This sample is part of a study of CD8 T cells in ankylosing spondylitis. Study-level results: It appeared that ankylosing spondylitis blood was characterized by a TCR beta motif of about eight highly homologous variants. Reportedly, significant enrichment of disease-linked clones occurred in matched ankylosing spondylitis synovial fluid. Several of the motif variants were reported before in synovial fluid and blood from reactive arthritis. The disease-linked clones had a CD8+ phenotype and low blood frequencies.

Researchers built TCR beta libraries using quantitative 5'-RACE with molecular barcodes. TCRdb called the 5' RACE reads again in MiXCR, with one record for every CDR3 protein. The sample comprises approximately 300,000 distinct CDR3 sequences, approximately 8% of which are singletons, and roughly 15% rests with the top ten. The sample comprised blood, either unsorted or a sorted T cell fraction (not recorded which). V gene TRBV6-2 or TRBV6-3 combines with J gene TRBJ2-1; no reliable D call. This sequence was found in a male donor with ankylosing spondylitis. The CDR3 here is CASSSFLDEQFF. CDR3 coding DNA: TGTGCCAGCAGTTCGTTTTTGGATGAGCAGTTCTTC.